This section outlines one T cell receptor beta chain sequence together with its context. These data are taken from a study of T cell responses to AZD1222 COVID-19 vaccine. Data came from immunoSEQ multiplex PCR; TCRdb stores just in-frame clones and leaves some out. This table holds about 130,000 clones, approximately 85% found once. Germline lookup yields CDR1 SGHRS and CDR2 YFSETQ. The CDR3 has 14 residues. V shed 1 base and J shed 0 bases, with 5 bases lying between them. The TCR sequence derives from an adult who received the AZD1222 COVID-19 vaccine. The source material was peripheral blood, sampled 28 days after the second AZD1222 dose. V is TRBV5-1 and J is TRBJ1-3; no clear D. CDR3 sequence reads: CASSLSSSGNTIYF. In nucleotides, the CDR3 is TGCGCCAGCAGCTTGTCCAGCTCTGGAAACACCATATATTTT.